The 15 T cell receptor beta chains in this list originate from one sample, sequenced in a study of blood T cell repertoires in COVID-19. Data came from immunoSEQ multiplex PCR; TCRdb stores just in-frame clones and leaves some out. The profile covers around 170,000 clones, with around 84% appearing a single time and roughly 14% taken by the ten largest. Sequencing used peripheral blood. These receptors were obtained from a man aged 25-40 years with active or convalescent COVID-19.

The chain's CDR3 is CASSFIPGREGYGYTF. The CDR3 DNA reads as TGTGCCAGCAGCTTTATCCCCGGCAGGGAAGGCTATGGCTACACCTTC. The chain employs TRBV5-5 and TRBJ1-2; the D gene is possibly TRBD1 (5 bases). Germline assignment: CDR1 SGHKS and CDR2 YYEKEE (reference sequence). Trimming took off 2 bases at V and 4 bases at J, with 18 bases between the two ends. The CDR3 consists of 16 residues.

The V call is TRBV28, the J call TRBJ2-5; 11 bases map to TRBD2. V was pared by 6 bases and J by 4 bases, with 10 bases of the junction left unmatched. The CDR3 length is 16 residues. CDR1 is MDHEN and CDR2 is SYDVKM in the germline V gene. CDR3 sequence: CASRSGTSGGGETQYF. The DNA for the CDR3 is TGTGCCAGCAGGTCCGGGACTAGCGGCGGAGGAGAGACCCAGTACTTC.

The V and J genes are TRBV5-8 and TRBJ2-3; D might be TRBD1 (6 bases). V was pared by 6 bases and J by 14 bases, with 19 bases between. CDR1 is SGHTS and CDR2 is YDEGEE in the germline V gene. The CDR3 sequence is 12 residues long. CDR3: CASILTGNALYF. CDR3 sequence (DNA): TGTGCCAGCATCCTCACAGGGAACGCATTGTATTTT.

V usage is TRBV28 and J usage is TRBJ1-2; perhaps TRBD1 as D (5 bases). Deletions cut 9 bases from V and 3 bases from J, with 8 bases between. The CDR3 has 11 residues. Germline CDR1 MDHEN, CDR2 SYDVKM. CDR3 DNA sequence: TGTGCCAGTTCAGGGTACTATGGCTACACCTTC. Its protein is CASSGYYGYTF.

V gene TRBV14 combines with J gene TRBJ1-4, with 7 bases that match TRBD1. V lost 1 base and J lost 3; bases outside the gene matches: 5. Germline CDR1 and CDR2: SGHDN and FVKESK. This CDR3 contains 16 residues. The DNA of the CDR3 is TGTGCCAGCAGCCAAGGCCGGACAGGCCCTAATGAAAAACTGTTTTTT. Translation gives CASSQGRTGPNEKLFF.

The V and J genes are TRBV6-5 and TRBJ1-1; tentative D call: TRBD1 (6 bases). The V gene's germline CDR1 is MNHEY and CDR2 SVGAGI. The CDR3 is made up of 13 amino acids. V lost 0 bases to trimming and J lost 8 bases, with 10 bases between them. The DNA of the CDR3 is TGTGCCAGCAGTTACTCTATTAGGGGGGAAGCTTTCTTT. This encodes CASSYSIRGEAFF.

This clone was counted a few times. This chain uses TRBV2 with TRBJ2-1, with 13 bases lining up with TRBD2. Germline trimming cut 6 bases from V and 6 bases from J; bases unmatched to any gene: 8. Germline V CDR1 and CDR2: SNHLY, FYNNEI. The CDR3 spans 16 residues. Here the CDR3 reads CASRELAGGRSNEQFF. The CDR3 region has the DNA TGTGCCAGCAGGGAACTAGCGGGGGGGCGCAGCAATGAGCAGTTCTTC.

The chain uses TRBV14 and TRBJ2-5; unclear D gene. The CDR3 spans 15 residues. Germline assignment: CDR1 SGHDN and CDR2 FVKESK. V was cut by 1 base and J by 2 bases, with 11 bases left in between. CDR3 in DNA: TGTGCCAGCAGCCAAGGAGTGAATGCTCAAGAGACCCAGTACTTC. It encodes CASSQGVNAQETQYF.

This clone was detected ten times or more. The V and J genes are TRBV27 and TRBJ2-7; perhaps TRBD1 as D (6 bases). V lost 0 bases, J lost 5 bases, and 8 bases lay in between. CDR3 length equals 13 residues. The germline gives CDR1 MNHEY, CDR2 SMNVEV (reference sequence). As DNA, the CDR3 is TGTGCCAGCAGTTTATCGAGGGGGAACGAGCAGTACTTC. Protein sequence: CASSLSRGNEQYF.

The chain carries TRBV20-1 and TRBJ1-3, with D unclear. The germline CDR1 and CDR2 sequences are DFQATT and SNEGSKA (reference sequence). This CDR3 spans 11 amino acids. Trimming pared 0 bases from V and 9 bases from J, leaving 6 bases between. DNA for the CDR3: TGCAGTGCTAGAGATTTGAGCACCATATATTTT. This encodes CSARDLSTIYF.

The chain has TRBV24-1 and TRBJ1-1; D remains unclear. V lost 2 bases to trimming and J lost 12 bases, with 15 bases between them. Germline V gene data show CDR1 as KGHDR and CDR2 as SFDVKD. The CDR3 has 13 residues. The CDR3 region is CATSDSYRGRSFF. The CDR3 bases are TGTGCCACCAGTGATTCATACAGAGGGAGATCTTTCTTT.

The gene calls are TRBV6-5 and TRBJ1-2, with 7 bases that match TRBD1. CDR1 MNHEY and CDR2 SVGAGI come from the germline V gene. This CDR3 contains 15 residues. V dropped 2 bases and J dropped 6; count of bases not matched to a gene: 9. The DNA for the CDR3 is TGTGCCAGCAGTTACGTCACAGGGGCAGGGAATGGCTACACCTTC. Translation gives CASSYVTGAGNGYTF.

The rearrangement links TRBV3-1 (or the pseudogene TRBV3-2) to TRBJ1-6; D not resolved. The CDR3 loop spans 15 amino acids. Germline CDR1 and CDR2: LGHDT and YNNKEL (reference sequence). Trimming removed 3 bases from V and 0 bases from J, with 6 bases in between. Here the CDR3 reads CASSHGSSYNSPLHF. For the CDR3, the DNA is TGTGCCAGCAGCCATGGCAGCTCCTATAATTCACCCCTCCACTTT.

This chain joins TRBV30 and TRBJ2-7; 9 bases agree with TRBD1. J lost 0 bases, V lost 3 bases, and 6 bases had no gene match. Germline CDR1 reads GTSNPN; CDR2 reads SVGIG (reference sequence). The CDR3 has 15 residues. CDR3 DNA sequence: TGTGCCTGGAGCCGAGGACAGGGGAGCTCCTACGAGCAGTACTTC. It is translated as CAWSRGQGSSYEQYF. The variable domain in full, completed from reference TRBV30 and TRBJ2-7, reads SQTIHQWPATLVQPVGSPLSLECTVEGTSNPNLYWYRQAAGRGLQLLFYSVGIGQISSEVPQNLSASRPQDRQFILSSKKLLLSDSGFYLCAWSRGQGSSYEQYFGPGTRLTVT.

About this clone: One end of the junction varies from germline; a read error may be responsible. The gene calls are TRBV27 and TRBJ1-2, with D unclear. The CDR3 contains 14 residues. Germline V lookup: CDR1 MNHEY, CDR2 SMNVEV (reference sequence). The CDR3 region is CASSPRDGNYGYTF. The CDR3 DNA reads TGTGCCAGCAGTCCCCGTGATGGCAACTATGGCTACACCTTT.